This TCR beta chain was recovered during a study of T-cell memory formation after mild COVID-19. The length of the CDR3 is 14 residues. V was pared by 6 bases and J by 8 bases, with 11 bases of the junction left unmatched. Germline assignment: CDR1 DFQATT and CDR2 SNEGSKA (reference sequence). TCRdb analysed the 5' RACE reads with MiXCR anew, one entry per CDR3 protein. The sample lists 150,000 to 200,000 distinct CDR3 sequences; around 13% were seen once. The clonotype was recovered from an adult woman who had mild COVID-19 (a few samples of this study predate the infection). Cell type and time point are not known. The chain carries TRBV20-1 and TRBJ2-1; 9 bases match TRBD2. The specimen sequenced was PBMCs or a T cell subset sorted from them (not recorded which). As DNA, the CDR3 is TGCAGTGCCCCGGATGGCGGGGGGGCCGATGAGCAGTTCTTC. The encoded protein is CSAPDGGGADEQFF.